This T cell receptor beta chain was captured by sequencing in a study of blood T cell repertoires in COVID-19. Study-level background: Italy, Spain and the United States were the sources of the convalescent and acute COVID-19 samples. Sources were T cells, B-cell-depleted T cells, or PBMCs; the material itself was cDNA or gDNA.

Study processing details: Researchers report that nucleated cell counts were estimated from reference gene primer amplification. TCRdb's copy holds only in-frame clones and misses some; the assay was immunoSEQ multiplex PCR. D and trimming were read from the DNA, whereas the V and J calls and clone size are those reported in that table. Of 80,000 to 130,000 clones listed, approximately 90% are singletons. Unmatched junction bases numbered 6, after V lost 0 bases and J lost 3 bases. The V gene's germline CDR1 is LGHDT and CDR2 YNNKEL (reference sequence). The CDR3 is 17 residues long. The TCR was taken from a man between 60 and 75 years old with acute or convalescent COVID-19. This sequence joins TRBV3-1 (or the pseudogene TRBV3-2) and TRBJ2-2, with 8 bases lining up with TRBD2. The specimen was peripheral blood. The CDR3 DNA follows: TGTGCCAGCAGCCAAGAATACGGGAGGGCCCACACCGGGGAGCTGTTTTTT. Protein sequence: CASSQEYGRAHTGELFF.